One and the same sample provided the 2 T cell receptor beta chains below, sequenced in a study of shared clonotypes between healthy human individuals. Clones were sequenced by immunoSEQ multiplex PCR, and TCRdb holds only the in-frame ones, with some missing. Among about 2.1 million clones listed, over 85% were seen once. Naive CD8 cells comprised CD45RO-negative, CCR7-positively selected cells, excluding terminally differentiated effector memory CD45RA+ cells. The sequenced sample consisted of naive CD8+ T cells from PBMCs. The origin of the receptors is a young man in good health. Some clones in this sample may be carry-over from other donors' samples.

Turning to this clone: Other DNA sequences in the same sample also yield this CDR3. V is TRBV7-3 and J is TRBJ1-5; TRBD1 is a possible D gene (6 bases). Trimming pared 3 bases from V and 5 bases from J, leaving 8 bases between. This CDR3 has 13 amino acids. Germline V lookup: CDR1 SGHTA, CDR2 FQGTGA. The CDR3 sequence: CASSLDRDQPQHF. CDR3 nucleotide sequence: TGTGCCAGCAGCTTGGACAGAGATCAGCCCCAGCATTTT.

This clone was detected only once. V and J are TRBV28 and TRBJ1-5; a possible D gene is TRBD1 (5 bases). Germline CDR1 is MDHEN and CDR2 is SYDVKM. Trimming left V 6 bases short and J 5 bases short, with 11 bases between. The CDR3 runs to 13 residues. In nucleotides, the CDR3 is TGTGCCAGCAGGGGGACGGTTTATCAGCCCCAGCATTTT. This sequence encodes CASRGTVYQPQHF.